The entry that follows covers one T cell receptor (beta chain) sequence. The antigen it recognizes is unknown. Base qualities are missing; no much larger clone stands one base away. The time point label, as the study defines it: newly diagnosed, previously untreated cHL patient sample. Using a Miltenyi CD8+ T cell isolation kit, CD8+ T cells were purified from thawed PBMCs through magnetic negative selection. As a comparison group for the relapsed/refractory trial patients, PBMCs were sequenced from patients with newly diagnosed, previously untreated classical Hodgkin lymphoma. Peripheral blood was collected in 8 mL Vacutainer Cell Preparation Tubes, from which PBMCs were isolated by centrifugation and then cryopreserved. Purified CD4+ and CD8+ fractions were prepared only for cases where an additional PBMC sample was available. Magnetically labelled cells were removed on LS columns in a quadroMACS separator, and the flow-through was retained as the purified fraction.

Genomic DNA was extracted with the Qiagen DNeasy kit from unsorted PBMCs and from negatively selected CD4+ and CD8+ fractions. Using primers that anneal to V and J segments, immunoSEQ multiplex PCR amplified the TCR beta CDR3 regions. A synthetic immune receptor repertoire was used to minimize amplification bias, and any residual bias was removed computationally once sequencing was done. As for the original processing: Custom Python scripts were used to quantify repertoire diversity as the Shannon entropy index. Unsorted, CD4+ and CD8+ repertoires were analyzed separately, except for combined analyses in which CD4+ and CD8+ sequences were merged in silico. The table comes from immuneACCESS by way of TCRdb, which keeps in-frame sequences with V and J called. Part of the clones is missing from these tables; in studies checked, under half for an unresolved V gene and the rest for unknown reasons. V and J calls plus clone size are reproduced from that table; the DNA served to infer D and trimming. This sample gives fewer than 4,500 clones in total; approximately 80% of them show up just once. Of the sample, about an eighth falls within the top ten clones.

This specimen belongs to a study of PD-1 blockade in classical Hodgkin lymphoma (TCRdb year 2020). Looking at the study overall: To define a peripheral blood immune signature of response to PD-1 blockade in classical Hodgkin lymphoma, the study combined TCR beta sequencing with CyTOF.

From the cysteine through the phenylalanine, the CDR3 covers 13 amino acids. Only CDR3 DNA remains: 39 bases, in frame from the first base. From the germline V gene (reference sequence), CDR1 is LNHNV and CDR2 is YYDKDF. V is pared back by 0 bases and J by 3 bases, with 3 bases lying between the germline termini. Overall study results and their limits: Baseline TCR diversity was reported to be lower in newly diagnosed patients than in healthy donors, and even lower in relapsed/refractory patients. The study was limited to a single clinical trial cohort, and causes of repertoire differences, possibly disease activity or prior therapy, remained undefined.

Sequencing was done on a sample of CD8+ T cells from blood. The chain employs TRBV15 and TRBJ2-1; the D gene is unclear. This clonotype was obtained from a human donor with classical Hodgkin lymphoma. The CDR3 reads CATSRDGYNEQFF. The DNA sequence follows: TGTGCCACCAGCAGAGATGGCTACAATGAGCAGTTCTTC. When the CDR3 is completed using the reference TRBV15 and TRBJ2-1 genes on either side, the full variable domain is DAMVIQNPRYQVTQFGKPVTLSCSQTLNHNVMYWYQQKSSQAPKLLFHYYDKDFNNEADTPDNFQSRRPNTSFCFLDIRSPGLGDTAMYLCATSRDGYNEQFFGPGTRLTVL.